The present T cell receptor beta chain was sequenced within a study of blood T cell repertoires in COVID-19. Study details: Italy, Spain and the United States were the sources of the convalescent and acute COVID-19 samples. PBMCs, B-cell-depleted T cells, or T cells provided the cDNA or gDNA that made up the material.

Per the original data handling: Estimation of nucleated cell counts relied on the amplification of reference gene primers. The repertoire was sequenced with immunoSEQ multiplex PCR; TCRdb's copy has only in-frame clones and lacks some. The V and J calls and clone size were taken over from that table, and D and trimming were inferred from the DNA. The data hold 12,000 to 15,000 clones, with 70% to 75% observed a single time. V shed 5 bases and J 2 bases; nucleotides not matched to a gene: 2. Germline V lookup: CDR1 SGHAT, CDR2 FQNNGV. This CDR3 is built from 13 residues. Source material: peripheral blood. This receptor was identified in a man aged 60 to 69 with acute or convalescent COVID-19. This sequence joins TRBV11-2 and TRBJ1-2; TRBD1 agrees at 7 bases. DNA of the CDR3: TGTGCCAGCAGCCCACAGGGGAACTATGGCTACACCTTC. Its protein is CASSPQGNYGYTF.